The T cell receptor beta chain under discussion was sequenced for a study of blood T cell repertoires in COVID-19. Overall study: Specimens from acute and convalescent COVID-19 originated in the United States, Italy and Spain. In each case, the material was cDNA or gDNA derived from T cells, B-cell-depleted T cells, or PBMCs.

This CDR3 contains 12 residues. The germline V and J ends were trimmed by 3 bases and 3 bases, with 6 bases remaining between them. CDR1 and CDR2 from the germline V gene are DFQATT and SNEGSKA (reference sequence). In the authors' workflow: Estimates of nucleated cell counts were drawn from the amplification of reference gene primers. TCRdb's table, derived via immunoSEQ multiplex PCR, lists solely in-frame clones and lacks some. Clone size and the V and J calls come from that table; the DNA yielded D and trimming. The sample shows 180,000 or so clones, 70% to 90% of them seen only once. The specimen was peripheral blood. This TCR was sampled from a woman aged 80 or over with acute or convalescent COVID-19. The gene calls are TRBV20-1 and TRBJ2-1; D uncertain. This CDR3 reads CSASVLYNEQFF. The CDR3 DNA sequence: TGCAGTGCTAGTGTCCTCTACAATGAGCAGTTCTTC.